The 27 T cell receptor beta chains below were found in one sample sequenced in a study of T-cell memory formation after mild COVID-19. TCRdb re-derived calls from the 5' RACE reads in MiXCR, one entry per CDR3 protein. The table lists about 620,000 distinct CDR3 sequences, under 20% of them singletons. The specimen was PBMCs or a T cell subset sorted from them (not recorded which). All receptors derive from an adult woman who had mild COVID-19 (a few samples of this study predate the infection). Cell type and time point are not known.

This clonotype has only a few counts. The J gene is TRBJ2-1, the V gene TRBV25-1, with 9 bases aligning to TRBD2. The CDR3 sequence is 15 residues long. Germline-derived CDR1 and CDR2 are MGHDK and SYGVNS. J was trimmed by 7 bases and V by 2 bases; bases with no gene match: 6. The CDR3 reads CASSEALAGANEQFF. The DNA for the CDR3 is TGTGCCAGCAGTGAAGCTTTAGCGGGAGCGAATGAGCAGTTCTTC.

Only a few counts were recorded for this clonotype. The chain recombines TRBV7-8 with TRBJ2-1, with D maybe TRBD2 (6 bases). Germline V lookup: CDR1 SGHVS, CDR2 FQNEAQ. Deletions cut 3 bases from V and 0 bases from J, with 15 bases between. This CDR3 has 17 residues. CDR3 residues: CASSFPLGGLSYNEQFF. Written as DNA, the CDR3 is TGTGCCAGCAGCTTCCCCTTGGGGGGACTCTCCTACAATGAGCAGTTCTTC.

The table lists this clonotype with a few counts. This chain uses TRBV27 with TRBJ1-5; D is ambiguous. CDR1 is MNHEY, CDR2 SMNVEV, per germline (reference sequence). CDR3 size: 14 residues. V was shortened by 3 bases and J by 0 bases, with 6 bases between the two germline ends. For the CDR3, the DNA is TGTGCCAGCAGTTTCGACCTTAGCAATCAGCCCCAGCATTTT. Residues: CASSFDLSNQPQHF.

This clonotype was detected only a few times. CDR3 sequence (DNA): TGTGCCATCAGTGCTGCAGGTGAACAGTACTTC. Translation: CAISAAGEQYF. V usage is TRBV10-3 and J usage is TRBJ2-7, with D uncertain. Germline V gene lookup returns CDR1 ENHRY and CDR2 SYGVKD. The CDR3 runs to 11 residues. The V end lost 4 bases, the J end lost 10 bases, and 11 bases lay between the germline ends.

The chain carries TRBV11-3 and TRBJ2-1, with 7 bases that match TRBD2. Losses at the gene ends were 6 bases for V and 8 bases for J; bases not matched to a gene: 13. The germline V gene encodes CDR1 SGHNT and CDR2 YENEEA. CDR3 length: 15 residues. This CDR3 reads CASSLPGTTGDEQFF. Here the CDR3 DNA reads TGTGCCAGCAGTCTTCCTGGGACTACCGGCGATGAGCAGTTCTTC. Using reference TRBV11-3 and TRBJ2-1 for the parts outside the CDR3, the full variable domain is EAGVVQSPRYKIIEKKQPVAFWCNPISGHNTLYWYLQNLGQGPELLIRYENEEAVDDSQLPKDRFSAERLKGVDSTLKIQPAELGDSAVYLCASSLPGTTGDEQFFGPGTRLTVL.

This clonotype occurred a few times. This sequence joins TRBV27 and TRBJ2-3; the match to TRBD2 covers 10 bases. There are 14 residues in the CDR3. The germline CDR1 and CDR2 sequences are MNHEY and SMNVEV (reference sequence). The J segment lost 0 bases and the V segment lost 9 bases, leaving 3 bases of the junction unmatched. CDR3 protein: CASQAGGSTDTQYF. CDR3 sequence (DNA): TGTGCCAGTCAAGCGGGAGGGAGCACAGATACGCAGTATTTT.

The chain carries TRBV28 and TRBJ2-7; possible D gene TRBD2, 6 bases. Germline values: CDR1 MDHEN, CDR2 SYDVKM. This CDR3 region has 16 residues. Trimming shortened V by 5 bases and J by 6 bases, and 23 bases separated the two germline ends. In DNA form, the CDR3 reads TGTGCCAGCAGTCCCTATCTGGCGGGACGAATTCGCGAGCAGTACTTC. It yields the protein CASSPYLAGRIREQYF. The whole variable domain, remainder taken from reference TRBV28 and TRBJ2-7, is DVKVTQSSRYLVKRTGEKVFLECVQDMDHENMFWYRQDPGLGLRLIYFSYDVKMKEKGDIPEGYSVSREKKERFSLILESASTNQTSMYLCASSPYLAGRIREQYFGPGTRLTVT.

J is TRBJ1-2 and V is TRBV20-1; 9 nucleotides align to TRBD1. After removal of 2 bases from V and 6 bases from J, the junction contained 10 bases not matched to a gene. The CDR3 loop spans 15 amino acids. Germline loops: CDR1 DFQATT, CDR2 SNEGSKA (reference sequence). Here the CDR3 DNA reads TGCAGTGCTAGACCGGACCCCACAGGGGGCCATGGCTACACCTTC. The encoded protein is CSARPDPTGGHGYTF.

For this clonotype: The junction departs from the called germline gene at one end, perhaps through a read error. The J gene is TRBJ2-4, the V gene TRBV18; 8 bases are shared with TRBD1. The V gene's germline CDR1 is KGHSH and CDR2 LQKENI. This CDR3 is 17 amino acids long. The chain's CDR3 is CASSPRGTGLTKDIQYF. The DNA for the CDR3 is TGTGCCAGCTCACCACGGGGGACAGGTCTGACCAAAGACATTCAGTACTTC.

This chain joins TRBV7-9 and TRBJ1-4; 10 positions match TRBD1. V shed 5 bases, J shed 8 bases, and the junction held 5 bases outside the gene matches. This CDR3 has 14 residues. In germline, CDR1 is SEHNR, CDR2 FQNEAQ (reference sequence). The CDR3 here is CASSPGTGEEKLFF. The CDR3 DNA sequence: TGTGCCAGCAGCCCCGGGACAGGGGAGGAAAAACTGTTTTTT.

The chain carries TRBV19 and TRBJ2-1; D is unclear. Germline V CDR1 and CDR2: LNHDA, SQIVND (reference sequence). V lost 5 bases and J 10 bases, leaving 18 bases between the germline ends. CDR3 size: 14 residues. The CDR3 nucleotides read TGTGCCAGTAGTCGCCTAGGATCGCGCGACGAGCAGTTCTTC. As protein: CASSRLGSRDEQFF.

This chain uses TRBV30 with TRBJ2-1; D could derive from TRBD1 or TRBD2 (5 bases each). Germline loops: CDR1 GTSNPN, CDR2 SVGIG (reference sequence). V shed 2 bases and J shed 8 bases, with 13 bases lying between them. The length of the CDR3 is 13 residues. CDR3 amino acids: CAWSNGGGYEQFF. In DNA, the CDR3 is TGTGCCTGGAGTAATGGTGGGGGTTATGAGCAGTTCTTC.

This clonotype was counted only a few times. CDR3 in DNA: TGCAGCGTTGAAACCTTAGCGGTTAGGACAGATACGCAGTATTTT. Protein: CSVETLAVRTDTQYF. The rearrangement links TRBV29-1 to TRBJ2-3; perhaps TRBD2 as D (6 bases). The germline CDR1 and CDR2 sequences are SQVTM and ANQGSEA. V was shortened by 2 bases and J by 3 bases, with 15 bases between the two germline ends. The CDR3 contains 15 residues.

The rearrangement uses TRBV5-1 and TRBJ2-7, with D perhaps matching TRBD1 (6 bases). The CDR3 loop spans 14 amino acids. V dropped 5 bases and J dropped 0 bases, with 12 bases sitting between them. CDR1 is SGHRS and CDR2 is YFSETQ in the germline V gene. CDR3 coding DNA: TGCGCCAGCAGGTTTCGGGACAACTCCTACGAGCAGTACTTC. Protein sequence: CASRFRDNSYEQYF.

The genes are TRBV7-8 and TRBJ2-5; TRBD2 matches 9 bases. The V gene's germline CDR1 is SGHVS and CDR2 FQNEAQ. J gave up 4 bases and V 5 bases, and 11 bases lay outside the gene matches. The CDR3 has 16 residues. The DNA for the CDR3 is TGTGCCAGCAGCCCCGGGGGCGGGGGGGCCGGAGAGACCCAGTACTTC. It specifies CASSPGGGGAGETQYF.

The chain carries TRBV29-1 and TRBJ2-2; D is uncertain. The CDR3 totals 16 residues. V was clipped by 0 bases and J by 0 bases, with 11 bases between them. Germline CDR1 is SQVTM and CDR2 is ANQGSEA. The CDR3 coding sequence is TGCAGCGTTGAAGATCCCCAGGCAACGAACACCGGGGAGCTGTTTTTT. This translates into CSVEDPQATNTGELFF.

This clonotype was observed a few times. The rearrangement links TRBV6-5 to TRBJ2-1, with a possible D match to TRBD1 (5 bases). CDR1 and CDR2 (germline): MNHEY, SVGAGI. V shed 6 bases and J shed 4 bases, with 16 bases lying between them. The CDR3 runs to 15 residues. The CDR3 nucleotides read TGTGCCAGCAGACGAACCCTGGACATTTACAATGAGCAGTTCTTC. This sequence encodes CASRRTLDIYNEQFF.

V gene TRBV9 combines with J gene TRBJ2-1, with 11 positions matching TRBD2. The CDR3 runs 14 residues. V trimming: 3 bases; J trimming: 9 bases; junction bases outside the gene matches: 5. The germline CDR1 and CDR2 sequences are SGDLS and YYNGEE. The CDR3 bases are TGTGCCAGCAGCGATAGCGGGAGGGCCGGTGAGCAGTTCTTC. This gives the protein CASSDSGRAGEQFF.

The chain combines TRBV4-3 with TRBJ2-1; D not resolved. V was clipped by 0 bases and J by 2 bases, with 11 bases between them. Per the germline V gene, CDR1 is LGHNA and CDR2 is YSLEER. The CDR3 totals 16 residues. CDR3 protein: CASSQDVSGPYNEQFF. In DNA, the CDR3 is TGCGCCAGCAGCCAAGATGTGTCAGGTCCCTACAATGAGCAGTTCTTC.

This clonotype appeared a few times. V and J are TRBV20-1 and TRBJ2-1, with TRBD1 matching 7 bases. V lost 3 bases, J lost 7 bases, and 12 bases stayed unmatched. Germline V gene sequence: CDR1 DFQATT, CDR2 SNEGSKA (reference sequence). The CDR3 is 15 amino acids. In DNA form, the CDR3 reads TGCAGTGCTAGGGTCCCCTGGGAGACAGGGAATGAGCAGTTCTTC. It yields the protein CSARVPWETGNEQFF.

The rearrangement joins TRBV12-3 or TRBV12-4 to TRBJ2-7; D is unclear. The germline V and J ends were trimmed by 7 bases and 4 bases, with 17 bases remaining between them. The CDR3 covers 14 residues. This chain's CDR3 is CASTSGEEAYEQYF. The CDR3 DNA reads TGTGCCAGCACCTCTGGTGAAGAAGCTTACGAGCAGTACTTC.

This clonotype was found many times. This chain links TRBV27 with TRBJ2-1; D might be TRBD1 or TRBD2, each matching 5 bases. The CDR3 contains 15 residues. Germline loops: CDR1 MNHEY, CDR2 SMNVEV (reference sequence). The germline V and J ends were trimmed by 5 bases and 2 bases, with 13 bases remaining between them. CDR3 in amino acids: CASSTPRDPYNEQFF. The CDR3 DNA sequence: TGTGCCAGCAGTACGCCCAGGGACCCCTACAATGAGCAGTTCTTC.

This rearrangement joins TRBV27 to TRBJ1-2; D gene uncertain. The CDR3 has 13 amino acids. Germline assignment: CDR1 MNHEY and CDR2 SMNVEV (reference sequence). Trimming cost V 4 bases and J 2 bases, with 8 bases left between them. CDR3 loop: CASSSRENYGYTF. The CDR3 DNA reads TGTGCCAGCAGTTCGAGGGAGAACTATGGCTACACCTTC.

This clonotype was picked up many times. CDR3 amino acids: CASSQMTGSDTQYF. Here the CDR3 DNA reads TGTGCCAGCAGTCAGATGACAGGGTCAGATACGCAGTATTTT. V is TRBV12-3 or TRBV12-4 and J is TRBJ2-3; TRBD1 agrees at 7 bases. The CDR3 totals 14 residues. V shed 5 bases and J 4 bases; nucleotides not matched to a gene: 6.

This clonotype appeared a few times. This chain connects TRBV7-3 to TRBJ2-7; D is perhaps TRBD1 or TRBD2 (5 bases each). Trimming took off 1 base at V and 2 bases at J, with 12 bases between the two ends. Germline loops: CDR1 SGHTA, CDR2 FQGTGA. The CDR3 is 15 amino acids. Written as DNA, the CDR3 is TGTGCCAGCAGCTTAAGCTCGGGGCCGGCCTACGAGCAGTACTTC. It translates to CASSLSSGPAYEQYF. Combining the CDR3 with reference TRBV7-3 and TRBJ2-7 gives the whole variable domain GAGVSQTPSNKVTEKGKYVELRCDPISGHTALYWYRQSLGQGPEFLIYFQGTGAADDSGLPNDRFFAVRPEGSVSTLKIQRTERGDSAVYLCASSLSSGPAYEQYFGPGTRLTVT.

This clonotype was picked up a small number of times. The rearrangement joins TRBV5-4 to TRBJ2-3, with D possibly matching TRBD2 (5 bases). V lost 4 bases, J lost 4 bases, and 10 bases lay in between. The CDR3 loop spans 13 amino acids. Germline V gene lookup returns CDR1 SGHNT and CDR2 YYREEE (reference sequence). The CDR3 protein is CASSVSGSDTQYF. CDR3 nucleotides: TGTGCCAGCAGCGTATCGGGATCAGATACGCAGTATTTT.

The chain employs TRBV12-3 or TRBV12-4 and TRBJ1-6, with 12 bases that match TRBD1. J lost 7 bases, V lost 6 bases, and 19 bases had no gene match. The CDR3 has 20 amino acids. The CDR3 sequence is CASSPGTGGLPTAKNSPLHF. For the CDR3, the DNA is TGTGCCAGCAGCCCCGGGACAGGGGGCCTCCCGACGGCAAAAAATTCACCCCTCCACTTT.